The present entry profiles one T cell receptor (beta chain) with its context. Its antigen has not been determined. Nothing much larger sits one base from this clone, and base qualities are not available. The CDR3 covers 17 residues, taking in both the cysteine and the phenylalanine. Only CDR3 DNA remains: 51 bases, in frame from the first base. Germline trimming amounts to 0 bases on V and 4 bases on J, with 12 as the count of junction bases outside the gene matches. The germline V gene supplies CDR1 SGHRS and CDR2 YFSETQ. This sample was taken from a study of shared T cell receptors in the human thymus (TCRdb year 2021). Background for the entire study: The study examined how self-reactive, shared T-cell receptor alpha chains are generated in the human thymus.

The library was generated by the immunoSEQ multiplex PCR assay. Held by TCRdb, this immuneACCESS table contains in-frame sequences only and omits some clones. Under half of the omission traces to an unresolved V gene where checked; the cause of the rest is unknown. Within this sample are 700,000 or so clones, with approximately 85% of them counted one time only. The top ten clones comprise over 0.008% of the sample. The same sample was also studied in work on human thymus T cells. Per that second paper: Donors were immunologically healthy infants undergoing open corrective cardiac surgery for congenital heart defects in Finland. Thymus tissue was obtained as surgical resects removed during corrective cardiac surgery. Both the thymic and the peripheral blood repertoires appeared to show biased V and J gene segment usage. The related research reported highly overlapping thymic TCR repertoires among unrelated individuals. The study used under 10 infant thymus samples plus four related peripheral blood samples to characterize TCR alpha and beta repertoires. Donor ages ranged from roughly 6 to 250 days, and the cohort comprised roughly 6 male and a couple of female infants. Thymocytes were mechanically released from the tissue and were stored as pellets of roughly 9-31 million cells at -70 degrees C. A QIAsymphony instrument was used to extract genomic DNA from the frozen cell pellets. Using the immunoSEQ multiplex PCR assay, the TCRB and TCRAD loci were amplified from a standardized quantity of quality-controlled genomic DNA. Amplicons spanned the V(D)J region at a length sufficient to cover the CDR3 and identify V and J genes. The amplicons were sequenced on an Illumina platform via the commercial immunoSEQ service. Primer bias and sequencing errors were corrected as previously described, and TCRAD and TCRB were defined on the basis of the IMGT database. The repertoires were analysed using immunoSEQ Analyzer 3.0 and VDJTools for basic statistics, V/J segment usage, diversity estimates, rarefaction and pairwise overlap. Diversity was estimated with Chao1, ChaoE, Efron-Thisted, Shannon and inverse Simpson indices, and also on datasets down-sampled to the smallest sample. Repertoire overlap used strict matching of CDR3 nucleotide sequence, V gene and J gene, with Jaccard-based multidimensional scaling clustering. On average, roughly 810,000 unique TCRB clonotypes were obtained from thymus samples, compared with roughly 84,000 from blood samples.

Sequenced sample: thymocytes. The clonotype was recovered from a girl under three years old with a congenital heart defect. Donor details come from another sample of the same person, matched by shared clones. The rearrangement combines TRBV5-1 with TRBJ2-5, with 7 bases in between that match TRBD1. The CDR3 region reads CASSLAKDRVVGETQYF. The nucleotides read TGCGCCAGCAGCTTGGCGAAAGACAGGGTGGTAGGAGAGACCCAGTACTTC.